These T cell receptor beta chains were read from a single sample in a study of cytotoxic CD8 clonotypes in ibrutinib-treated CLL. Libraries were prepared by immunoSEQ multiplex PCR; TCRdb keeps only in-frame clonotypes and omits some of them. The sample has 330,000 or so clones, approximately 67% seen once; the top ten hold 6.3%. Here the sequenced sample was PBMCs, taken after 36 months of ibrutinib treatment. These receptors originate from a human donor with chronic lymphocytic leukemia. Each CDR3 is given with its conserved first and last residue. D genes are given only for firm matches. The listing skips clone size in some rows; elsewhere it reads once, few, many or a size class.

.	TRBV19	.	16	TRBJ2-1	CASTLTGKRSYNEQFF	TGTGCCAGTACCCTCACCGGGAAACGCTCCTACAATGAGCAGTTCTTC
.	TRBV7-3	.	15	TRBJ2-1	CASSHSAQLYNEQFF	TGTGCCAGCAGCCATAGCGCACAGTTGTACAATGAGCAGTTCTTC
.	TRBV9	TRBD2	15	TRBJ2-3	CASSVVGGVTDTQYF	TGTGCCAGCAGCGTAGTGGGAGGGGTGACAGATACGCAGTATTTT
.	TRBV7-3	.	17	TRBJ2-7	CASSLRAAEGRYYEQYF	TGTGCCAGCAGCTTACGGGCCGCGGAAGGCAGGTACTACGAGCAGTACTTC
few	TRBV29-1	.	10	TRBJ2-7	CSAVLGEQYF	TGCAGCGCGGTTCTGGGAGAGCAGTACTTC
once	TRBV28	TRBD1	16	TRBJ1-2	CASSSGQGGWYYGYTF	TGTGCCAGCAGTTCCGGACAGGGCGGATGGTACTATGGCTACACCTTC
.	TRBV19	TRBD2	17	TRBJ2-7	CASSIVAVRGGSYEQYF	TGTGCCAGTAGTATAGTGGCCGTCCGCGGGGGCTCCTACGAGCAGTACTTC
.	TRBV7-2	.	15	TRBJ2-1	CASSLVFGGDNEQFF	TGTGCCAGCAGCTTAGTTTTCGGGGGAGACAATGAGCAGTTCTTC
.	TRBV28	TRBD2	13	TRBJ2-7	CACSSGRLDEQYF	TGTGCCTGTTCTAGCGGGAGATTGGACGAGCAGTACTTC
.	TRBV15	.	13	TRBJ2-1	CATSLWNYNEQFF	TGTGCCACCAGCCTCTGGAACTACAATGAGCAGTTCTTC
.	TRBV2	TRBD1	13	TRBJ2-4	CASSPGQENIQYF	TGTGCCAGCAGTCCTGGACAGGAAAACATTCAGTACTTC
.	TRBV29-1	TRBD1	13	TRBJ1-1	CSVRQGASTEAFF	TGCAGCGTTAGACAGGGGGCGAGTACTGAAGCTTTCTTT
.	TRBV28	TRBD2	17	TRBJ2-2	CASSYGGLAGDTGELFF	TGTGCCAGCAGTTACGGGGGACTAGCGGGAGATACCGGGGAGCTGTTTTTT
few	TRBV27	.	18	TRBJ2-3	CASSFRRGTFRSGDTQYF	TGTGCCAGCAGTTTCCGGCGGGGGACATTTCGCTCGGGAGATACGCAGTATTTT
.	TRBV6-5	.	12	TRBJ2-7	CASSQPLGEQYF	TGTGCCAGCAGTCAGCCCCTGGGCGAGCAGTACTTC
.	TRBV7-9	TRBD1	15	TRBJ2-7	CASSSGQGPLYEQYF	TGTGCCAGCAGCTCGGGACAGGGTCCCCTCTACGAGCAGTACTTC
.	TRBV27	TRBD2	15	TRBJ2-2	CASRRLAGITGELFF	TGTGCCAGCAGAAGACTAGCGGGAATCACCGGGGAGCTGTTTTTT
.	TRBV6-1	.	15	TRBJ1-5	CASSEAPHSNQPQHF	TGTGCCAGCAGTGAAGCGCCTCATAGCAATCAGCCCCAGCATTTT
.	TRBV18	.	16	TRBJ2-1	CASSPPVVAGFYEQFF	TGTGCCAGCTCACCCCCGGTTGTGGCGGGGTTCTATGAGCAGTTCTTC
.	TRBV29-1	.	11	TRBJ2-7	CSVDVGYEQYF	TGCAGCGTTGATGTTGGGTACGAGCAGTACTTC
.	TRBV5-1	.	13	TRBJ1-3	CASRTGTGNTIYF	TGCGCCAGCAGAACAGGGACTGGAAACACCATATATTTT
.	TRBV15	TRBD2	18	TRBJ2-2	CATSRPLLAGGLGGELFF	TGTGCCACCAGCCGCCCCCTACTAGCGGGAGGGTTAGGAGGGGAGCTGTTTTTT
.	TRBV18	TRBD2	15	TRBJ2-7	CASSPPAGGPNEQYF	TGTGCCAGCTCACCACCAGCGGGGGGGCCGAACGAGCAGTACTTC
few	TRBV7-2	.	14	TRBJ2-7	CASSPTRDSYEQYF	TGTGCCAGCAGCCCTACTAGGGACTCCTACGAGCAGTACTTC
.	TRBV5-1	.	16	TRBJ2-2	CASSLNPGQNTGELFF	TGCGCCAGCAGCTTGAATCCGGGACAGAACACCGGGGAGCTGTTTTTT
.	TRBV25-1	.	14	TRBJ1-4	CASSDPGVNEKLFF	TGTGCCAGCAGTGACCCAGGGGTTAATGAAAAACTGTTTTTT
few	TRBV6-5	.	14	TRBJ1-1	CASSPSAGGTEAFF	TGTGCCAGCAGCCCAAGCGCCGGCGGGACTGAAGCTTTCTTT
few	TRBV18	.	11	TRBJ2-1	CASSSRAGAFF	TGTGCCAGCTCTTCCCGGGCCGGGGCGTTCTTC
.	TRBV13	.	14	TRBJ1-3	CASTHLSSGNTIYF	TGTGCCAGTACCCATCTTAGCTCTGGAAACACCATATATTTT
few	TRBV7-9	.	16	TRBJ2-3	CASRTWGLNGADTQYF	TGTGCCAGCAGAACCTGGGGCCTTAACGGGGCAGATACGCAGTATTTT